This T cell receptor beta chain was recovered during a study of regulatory T cells in long-lasting Graves disease. Findings and caveats of the study: Not thyroid tissue but only peripheral blood was studied.

Specified time point: newly diagnosed GD, antithyroid drugs for less than 3 months. PBMC RNA served as the TCR library source. Tubes containing EDTA received 8 to 9.5 milliliters of drawn peripheral blood. The authors built TCR beta libraries using iRepertoire HTBI primers and Arm-PCR of CDR3 regions. Study processing details: Across all samples, approximately 68 TRBV segments and around 13 TRBJ segments were identified. Via MiXCR, TCRdb re-called the multiplex PCR reads, giving one row per CDR3 protein. TCRdb, rather than the study authors, made the V and J calls. The repertoire consists of 320,000 or so distinct CDR3 sequences, with more than 15% occurring once and the leading ten covering about 39%. The CDR3 covers 14 residues. V dropped 0 bases and J dropped 8 bases, with 14 bases sitting between them. Germline loops: CDR1 SGHDT, CDR2 YYEEEE. This clonotype was seen a few times. Its antigen remains unknown.

The source of this sequence is a female donor with Graves disease. This chain links TRBV5-6 with TRBJ1-1; D is perhaps TRBD1 (5 bases). Here the sequenced sample was peripheral blood mononuclear cells (PBMCs), taken at new diagnosis, from a patient treated with antithyroid drugs. This chain's CDR3 is CASSLGDSHGEAFF. CDR3 sequence (DNA): TGTGCCAGCAGCTTGGGGGACTCACATGGGGAAGCTTTCTTT.